This entry describes one TCR beta chain. Its antigen is not known. This sample was taken from a study of blood T cells in healthy people across ages. Whole-study results and caveats: Naive T cell percentage showed a strong correlation with the diversity of TCR beta.

Extracted total RNA amounted to at least 6 micrograms for each sample. V was pared by 1 base and J by 2 bases, with 15 bases between. From germline, CDR1 is SGHAT and CDR2 FQNNGV. The CDR3 loop spans 16 amino acids. The second PCR ran about 6 to 12 cycles with a sample-barcoded 5' primer and J-beta primers. In TCRdb, the 5' RACE reads were re-called with MiXCR into one record per CDR3 protein. The sample carries about 1.4 million distinct CDR3 sequences, approximately 60% recorded once. The TCR originated in a man aged 18 to 29 in good health. The chain employs TRBV11-2 and TRBJ2-7, with D possibly being TRBD1 (8 bases). Sequencing was done on a sample of blood. CDR3 DNA: TGTGCCAGCAGCTTAGGGCGGGGGACAGGAACCTACGAGCAGTACTTC. Translated: CASSLGRGTGTYEQYF.